This T cell receptor beta chain was recovered during a study of beta chain features in type 1 diabetes. This clone was seen a few times. The study reverse transcribed the entire isolated RNA, so it sequenced expressed TCRB transcripts. Libraries were prepared by immunoSEQ multiplex PCR; TCRdb keeps only in-frame clonotypes and omits some of them. The sample holds some 200,000 clones; about a tenth are singletons and the top ten take over 1%. Looked up from germline, CDR1 is GTSNPN and CDR2 is SVGIG (reference sequence). The CDR3 contains 13 residues. The J segment lost 4 bases and the V segment lost 3 bases, leaving 2 bases of the junction unmatched. One heparinised blood draw, averaging roughly 120 mL, came from each donor. Once sorted, every population was more than 95% pure.

Sequences were obtained from central memory CD4+ T cells from blood. The chain employs TRBV30 and TRBJ1-1, with TRBD1 identical over 10 bases. This receptor was identified in a man in his late teens or twenties in good health. This CDR3 is CAWRGTGVTEAFF. As DNA, the CDR3 is TGTGCCTGGAGGGGGACAGGGGTCACTGAAGCTTTCTTT.